This T cell receptor (beta chain) comes out of a study of cytomegalovirus exposure and HLA in healthy donors. Findings and limits, study-wide: The study listed roughly 160 cytomegalovirus-associated TCR beta chains. Follow-up analysis seemed to connect common viral pathogens with several of the most significant clusters identified. Among donors in an Asian-associated ancestry cluster, a later analysis reportedly found fewer N-insertions than the roughly 700-donor mean.

Trimming left V 4 bases short and J 4 bases short, with 17 bases between. Germline CDR1 reads SGHDT; CDR2 reads YYEEEE. This CDR3 has 15 residues. A word on this clone: The antigen is not known.

A multiplex PCR was run with 60 Vbeta primers and 13 Jbeta primers. Repertoires were generated with immunoSEQ multiplex PCR, while TCRdb's copy carries only in-frame clones and drops some. In the table there are around 150,000 clones, approximately 83% of which are singletons. The V call is TRBV5-6, the J call TRBJ2-5, with a weak D call TRBD1 (6 bases). This clonotype originated in a man between 40 and 49 years old in good health and CMV-seronegative. Sequenced input: PBMCs. CDR3 in amino acids: CASSGATGSGETQYF. CDR3 DNA sequence: TGTGCCAGCAGCGGGGCTACAGGGAGTGGAGAGACCCAGTACTTC.